The present TCR beta chain was sequenced within a study of molecular identifiers for immune sequencing clone quantification. Per germline, CDR1 DFQATT and CDR2 SNEGSKA (reference sequence). Trimming left V 3 bases short and J 4 bases short, with 6 bases between. CDR3 size: 11 residues. Naive CD8 T cell sorting was performed on the CD8+CD4-CCR7+CD45RA+ phenotype. The use of previously described methods and listed TCR primers produced the bulk TCR libraries. TCRdb re-derived calls from the PCR reads in MiXCR, one entry per CDR3 protein. The sample holds about 630,000 distinct CDR3 sequences, 25% seen once.

Sequenced material: naive CD8+ T cells from blood, with Jurkat cell RNA spiked in. The sample's subset: FACS-sorted CD8+CD4-CCR7+CD45RA+ naive T cells. The source of this sequence is a human donor in good health. Some libraries in this study had Jurkat cell RNA spiked in. The chain is built from TRBV20-1 and TRBJ1-1; D ambiguous. The CDR3 region is CSASSGTEAFF. The CDR3 bases are TGCAGTGCTAGCTCTGGCACTGAAGCTTTCTTT.